This T cell receptor (beta chain) appears in the sequencing data of a study of blood T cell repertoires in COVID-19. The V and J ends lost 5 bases and 5 bases, in that order; junction bases with no gene match: 6. The germline V gene has CDR1 LNHDA and CDR2 SQIVND (reference sequence). The CDR3 totals 14 residues. In the study's own analysis: It was from reference gene primer amplification that nucleated cell counts were estimated. The repertoire was sequenced with immunoSEQ multiplex PCR; TCRdb's copy has only in-frame clones and lacks some. That table gives V, J and clone size, and the DNA gave D and trimming. This sample has 300,000 to 400,000 clones, with 88% found just once. The count of this clone is one.

This sequence originates from a woman between 25 and 40 years old with COVID-19, enrolled during active disease. The genes are TRBV19 and TRBJ2-5; 9 bases agree with TRBD2. Sequenced: peripheral blood. Here the CDR3 reads CASSSGTSYETQYF. The CDR3 DNA reads TGTGCCAGTAGTTCAGGGACTAGCTATGAGACCCAGTACTTC.